This is a list of T cell receptor beta chains from one sample in a study of cytomegalovirus exposure and HLA in healthy donors. Only in-frame clones appear in the TCRdb table, and some are missing; sequencing was by immunoSEQ multiplex PCR. The data hold around 230,000 clones, with nearly 80% observed a single time. The specimen sequenced was PBMCs. The source is a male donor in good health and CMV-seronegative. Each CDR3 is given with its conserved first and last residue. D genes are given only for firm matches. The size of a clone is reported for some rows only, either as once, few or many, or as a class for expanded clones.

abundance: .; d_gene: .; v_gene: TRBV21-1; j_gene: TRBJ1-2; CDR3aa: CASSLPDRDGYTF; CDR3nt: TGTGCCAGCAGCCTCCCGGACAGGGATGGCTACACCTTC
abundance: .; d_gene: TRBD1; v_gene: TRBV30; j_gene: TRBJ1-1; CDR3aa: CAWSPDRGEAFF; CDR3nt: TGTGCCTGGAGTCCGGACAGGGGTGAAGCTTTCTTT
abundance: .; d_gene: TRBD2; v_gene: TRBV7-9; j_gene: TRBJ2-2; CDR3aa: CSSRSNRTSGNTGELFF; CDR3nt: TGTTCCAGCAGATCAAATCGGACTAGCGGAAACACCGGGGAGCTGTTTTTT
abundance: .; d_gene: TRBD1; v_gene: TRBV18; j_gene: TRBJ2-7; CDR3aa: CASSPRTGFTYEQYF; CDR3nt: TGTGCCAGCTCACCCCGGACAGGGTTCACCTACGAGCAGTACTTC
abundance: .; d_gene: .; v_gene: TRBV9; j_gene: TRBJ1-3; CDR3aa: CASSVYDRSSGNTIYF; CDR3nt: TGTGCCAGCAGCGTTTACGACAGGAGCTCTGGAAACACCATATATTTT
abundance: .; d_gene: TRBD2; v_gene: TRBV5-1; j_gene: TRBJ2-1; CDR3aa: CASSLAGGLYEQFF; CDR3nt: TGCGCCAGCAGCTTAGCGGGAGGGTTGTATGAGCAGTTCTTC
abundance: .; d_gene: TRBD1; v_gene: TRBV27; j_gene: TRBJ1-2; CDR3aa: CASSPNDRDGYTF; CDR3nt: TGTGCCAGCAGTCCAAACGACAGGGACGGCTACACCTTC
abundance: few; d_gene: .; v_gene: TRBV7-2; j_gene: TRBJ1-2; CDR3aa: CASSLGLQYGYTF; CDR3nt: TGTGCCAGCAGCTTAGGACTCCAATATGGCTACACCTTC
abundance: .; d_gene: TRBD1; v_gene: TRBV27; j_gene: TRBJ2-7; CDR3aa: CASSLFSGTGGNEQYF; CDR3nt: TGTGCCAGCAGTTTATTCTCCGGGACAGGGGGCAACGAGCAGTACTTC
abundance: .; d_gene: .; v_gene: TRBV7-2; j_gene: TRBJ2-5; CDR3aa: CASSKRTVQETQYF; CDR3nt: TGTGCCAGCAGCAAACGGACAGTTCAAGAGACCCAGTACTTC
abundance: .; d_gene: TRBD1; v_gene: TRBV6-5; j_gene: TRBJ1-5; CDR3aa: CASKWDRGIIQPQHF; CDR3nt: TGTGCCAGCAAGTGGGACAGGGGGATTATACAGCCCCAGCATTTT
abundance: .; d_gene: TRBD1; v_gene: TRBV9; j_gene: TRBJ2-2; CDR3aa: CASSVPGTGGPGELFF; CDR3nt: TGTGCCAGCAGCGTACCCGGGACAGGGGGCCCCGGGGAGCTGTTTTTT
abundance: .; d_gene: .; v_gene: TRBV28; j_gene: TRBJ2-7; CDR3aa: CASSERYEQYF; CDR3nt: TGTGCCAGCAGCGAACGGTACGAGCAGTACTTC
abundance: few; d_gene: .; v_gene: TRBV19; j_gene: TRBJ1-4; CDR3aa: CASKRQSNEKLFF; CDR3nt: TGTGCCAGTAAGCGACAGTCTAATGAAAAACTGTTTTTT
abundance: .; d_gene: TRBD1; v_gene: TRBV7-8; j_gene: TRBJ2-3; CDR3aa: CASSLGQGRDTQYF; CDR3nt: TGTGCCAGCAGCTTGGGACAGGGGAGAGATACGCAGTATTTT
abundance: .; d_gene: .; v_gene: TRBV7-9; j_gene: TRBJ2-5; CDR3aa: CASSSYLGEQYF; CDR3nt: TGTGCCAGCAGCTCCTATCTCGGGGAGCAGTACTTC
abundance: .; d_gene: .; v_gene: TRBV5-6; j_gene: TRBJ1-6; CDR3aa: CASSLAAGDSWNSPLHF; CDR3nt: TGTGCCAGCAGCTTGGCGGCAGGGGATAGTTGGAATTCACCCCTCCACTTT
abundance: .; d_gene: TRBD1; v_gene: TRBV7-9; j_gene: TRBJ1-6; CDR3aa: CASTPGQYNSPLHF; CDR3nt: TGTGCCAGCACCCCGGGACAGTATAATTCACCCCTCCACTTT